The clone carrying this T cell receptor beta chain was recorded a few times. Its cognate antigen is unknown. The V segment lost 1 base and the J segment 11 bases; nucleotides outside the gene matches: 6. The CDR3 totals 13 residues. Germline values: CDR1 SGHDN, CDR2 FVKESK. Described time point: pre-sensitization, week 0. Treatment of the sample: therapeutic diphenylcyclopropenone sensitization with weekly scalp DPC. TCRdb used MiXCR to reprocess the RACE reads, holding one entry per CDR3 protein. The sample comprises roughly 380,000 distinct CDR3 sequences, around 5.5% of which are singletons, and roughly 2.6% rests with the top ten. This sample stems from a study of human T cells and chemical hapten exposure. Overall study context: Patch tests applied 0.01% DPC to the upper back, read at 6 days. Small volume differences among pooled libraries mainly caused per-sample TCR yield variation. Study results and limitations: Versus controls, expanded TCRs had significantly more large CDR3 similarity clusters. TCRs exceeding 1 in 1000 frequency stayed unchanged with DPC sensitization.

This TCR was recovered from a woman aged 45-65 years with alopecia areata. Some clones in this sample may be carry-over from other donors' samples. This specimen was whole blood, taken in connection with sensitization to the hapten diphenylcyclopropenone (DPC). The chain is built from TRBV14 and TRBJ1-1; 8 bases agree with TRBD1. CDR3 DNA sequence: TGTGCCAGCAGCCAAGTAGGCAGGGGGCAGGCTTTCTTT. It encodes CASSQVGRGQAFF.